The next 8 T cell receptor beta chains were all read from a single sample in a study of blood T cell repertoires in COVID-19. Sequenced by immunoSEQ multiplex PCR; TCRdb stores in-frame clones only, minus some. The table has roughly 100,000 clones, approximately 80% seen once; the top ten hold over 7.5%. Input material: peripheral blood. The receptors were gathered from a man in his sixties with active or convalescent COVID-19.

In this sample, this clone turned up once. The V call is TRBV14, the J call TRBJ1-1, with D unclear. In germline, CDR1 is SGHDN, CDR2 FVKESK. This CDR3 contains 15 residues. The V and J ends lost 4 bases and 1 base respectively, with 13 bases between them. The CDR3 sequence is CASSPYGLTNTEAFF. Here the CDR3 DNA reads TGTGCCAGCAGCCCGTACGGACTCACGAACACTGAAGCTTTCTTT.

V and J are TRBV7-8 and TRBJ1-1, with 7 positions matching TRBD1. From germline, CDR1 is SGHVS and CDR2 FQNEAQ. With V trimmed by 5 bases and J by 6 bases, 18 bases remained unmatched. The CDR3 totals 17 residues. The CDR3 reads CASSPSWDSWVRAEAFF. The DNA for the CDR3 is TGTGCCAGCAGCCCTAGCTGGGACAGTTGGGTGAGGGCTGAAGCTTTCTTT.

Turning to this clone: The identical CDR3 is also encoded by other nucleotide sequences in the sample. J is TRBJ2-3 and V is TRBV5-1; tentative D call: TRBD2 (6 bases). The ends were cut back, 4 bases at V and 1 base at J, with 7 bases in the middle. Germline CDR1 SGHRS, CDR2 YFSETQ. The CDR3 extends over 13 amino acids. CDR3 protein: CASSPGGTDTQYF. In DNA, the CDR3 is TGCGCCAGCAGCCCGGGGGGCACAGATACGCAGTATTTT.

The chain is built from TRBV6-2 or TRBV6-3 and TRBJ2-3, with 14 bases that match TRBD2. CDR1 and CDR2 (germline): MNHEY, SVGEGT. Germline trimming cut 0 bases from V and 1 base from J; bases unmatched to any gene: 3. The length of the CDR3 is 18 residues. In DNA, the CDR3 is TGTGCCAGCAGTTACTCGGGACTAGCGGGAGTTGGCACAGATACGCAGTATTTT. Its protein product is CASSYSGLAGVGTDTQYF.

The gene calls are TRBV11-2 and TRBJ2-7; perhaps TRBD1 as D (6 bases). In germline, CDR1 is SGHAT, CDR2 FQNNGV. CDR3 length: 13 residues. The ends were cut back, 0 bases at V and 12 bases at J, with 15 bases in the middle. DNA of the CDR3: TGTGCCAGCAGCTTAGAAATAGGGGGAGCTCCGTACTTC. Translation gives CASSLEIGGAPYF.

The CDR3 coding sequence is TGTGCCAGCAGGAGCGGGGGTAGAGATACGCAGTATTTT. Its translation is CASRSGGRDTQYF. The chain carries TRBV6-5 and TRBJ2-3; 8 bases match TRBD2. The CDR3 length is 13 residues. Germline V gene sequence: CDR1 MNHEY, CDR2 SVGAGI. J was trimmed by 5 bases and V by 6 bases; bases with no gene match: 4.

V is TRBV7-2 and J is TRBJ2-4; TRBD1 is a possible D gene (5 bases). The CDR3 contains 15 residues. Germline CDR1 and CDR2: SGHTA and FQGNSA. The V and J ends lost 4 bases and 0 bases respectively, with 10 bases between them. The DNA for the CDR3 is TGTGCCAGCAGCTACGACAGACTAGCCAAAAACATTCAGTACTTC. Translation gives CASSYDRLAKNIQYF.

Points on this clone: The germline gene is not matched at one end of the junction; a read error may be the cause. The rearrangement uses TRBV7-2 and TRBJ2-5; 10 bases agree with TRBD1. The CDR3 consists of 15 residues. Germline loops: CDR1 SGHTA, CDR2 FQGNSA. CDR3 coding DNA: TGTGCCAGCAGCTCCTACCGGGACAGGGGAGAGGCCCAGTACTTC. Its protein product is CASSSYRDRGEAQYF.